This is a list of T cell receptor beta chains from one sample in a study of T cell repertoires in aging, cancer and after chemotherapy. Via MiXCR, TCRdb re-called the multiplex PCR reads, giving one row per CDR3 protein. The data hold about 2,100 distinct CDR3 sequences, with about 20% observed a single time. The sequenced material came from blood. These receptors were collected from a human donor with a solid tumor. Both conserved end residues are part of each CDR3. D genes are given only for firm matches. Part of the rows lack a size; the others show once, few, many or a class for expanded clones.

TRBJ1-2,large,-,TRBV5-3,17,TGTGCCAGAACCTGGTGTGGACTTGTCCCTAGAGGGCCTGGCTACACCTTC,CARTWCGLVPRGPGYTF
TRBJ2-5,large,TRBD2,TRBV6-6,14,TGTGCCAGCAGTTACAGGCGGGAGCAAGAGACCCAGTACTTC,CASSYRREQETQYF
TRBJ1-5,medium-sized,-,TRBV5-4,16,TGTGCCAGCAGCTTGGGAGGGGGAATCAGCAATCAGCCCCAGCATTTT,CASSLGGGISNQPQHF
TRBJ1-1,medium-sized,-,TRBV7-6,18,TGTGCCAGCAGCTCCCCAAGCGGGTTAAAACCGAGGGACGCTGAAGCTTTCTTT,CASSSPSGLKPRDAEAFF
TRBJ2-3,medium-sized,TRBD2,TRBV20-1,14,TGCAGTGCTCAGCGGGACGGTAGCACAGATACGCAGTATTTT,CSAQRDGSTDTQYF
TRBJ2-1,few,-,TRBV7-9,14,TGTGCCAGCAGCTTTCGGGACCTATACAATGAGCAGTTCTTC,CASSFRDLYNEQFF
TRBJ2-6,-,TRBD2,TRBV7-2,19,TGTGCCAGCAGCTTAGCGCGGGAGGGGGGCTGGTATGGGGCCAACGTCCTGACTTTC,CASSLAREGGWYGANVLTF
TRBJ2-1,-,-,TRBV19,11,TGTGCCAGTAGTATATGGGGCGGGGAGTTCTTC,CASSIWGGEFF
TRBJ2-1,few,-,TRBV5-1,13,TGCGCCAGCAAAACCCGGCTGCATAATGAGCAGTTCTTC,CASKTRLHNEQFF
TRBJ1-3,-,-,TRBV2,15,TGTGCCAGCAGTGAACAGTTGACCTCTGGAAACACCATATATTTT,CASSEQLTSGNTIYF
TRBJ2-2,-,-,TRBV25-1,13,TGTGCCAGCAGTGAATGGGGATCCGGGGAGCTGTTTTTT,CASSEWGSGELFF
TRBJ2-7,medium-sized,TRBD2,TRBV5-4,16,TGTGCCAGCAGCCTGGGACTAGCGGGGCGCGGCAACGAGCAGTACTTC,CASSLGLAGRGNEQYF
TRBJ2-7,medium-sized,TRBD2,TRBV12-3/TRBV12-4,15,TGTGCCAGCAGTTTGAAAGCGGGAAATACCTACGAGCAGTACTTC,CASSLKAGNTYEQYF
TRBJ1-5,large,TRBD1,TRBV30,15,TGTGCCTGGAGTGTACAGGGGCAGCTCAATCAGCCCCAGCATTTT,CAWSVQGQLNQPQHF
TRBJ2-3,medium-sized,-,TRBV7-9,14,TGTGCCAGCAGCCCCCGACAGGCCACAGATACGCAGTATTTT,CASSPRQATDTQYF
TRBJ1-5,-,-,TRBV20-1,15,TGCAGTGCTGCCCAAGGGGTTTATAGCAATCAGCCCCAGCATTTT,CSAAQGVYSNQPQHF
TRBJ2-5,medium-sized,TRBD1,TRBV6-5,16,TGTGCCAGCAGTTCCCGGTGGGACAGTTTGGGGGAGACCCAGTACTTC,CASSSRWDSLGETQYF
TRBJ2-3,medium-sized,TRBD1,TRBV20-1,14,TGCAGTGCTGACAGGGGCATCGGGGGAGATACGCAGTATTTT,CSADRGIGGDTQYF
TRBJ2-5,medium-sized,TRBD2,TRBV6-1,15,TGTGCCAGCAGTGAACTAGCGGGAGGCACAGAGACCCAGTACTTC,CASSELAGGTETQYF
TRBJ2-5,few,-,TRBV11-2,14,TGTGCCAGCAGCTTAAGGCTTGCCCGAGAGACCCAGTACTTC,CASSLRLARETQYF
TRBJ2-5,hyperexpanded,-,TRBV30,13,TGTGCCTGTTCCTTGGGGGGAGTGGAGACCCAGTACTTC,CACSLGGVETQYF
TRBJ2-1,few,-,TRBV20-1,13,TGCAGTGCCCAGCTAAGCTCCTACAATGAGCAGTTCTTC,CSAQLSSYNEQFF
TRBJ1-1,medium-sized,-,TRBV5-4,13,TGTGCCAGCAGGGGACCGAATTTTGCTGAAGCTTTCTTT,CASRGPNFAEAFF
TRBJ2-6,large,-,TRBV10-3,14,TGTGCCATCAGTGAATATGGTGGGGCCAACGTCCTGACTTTC,CAISEYGGANVLTF
TRBJ1-3,medium-sized,TRBD1,TRBV5-4,15,TGTGCCAGCAGCTTGCAGGGGGCGCCTGGAAACACCATATATTTT,CASSLQGAPGNTIYF
TRBJ2-7,medium-sized,-,TRBV6-1,14,TGTGCCAGCAGTGAAACGGGGTGGAACTACGAGCAGTACTTC,CASSETGWNYEQYF
TRBJ1-5,medium-sized,-,TRBV20-1,13,TGCAGTGCTACAGGGAGTTTCAATCAGCCCCAGCATTTT,CSATGSFNQPQHF
TRBJ1-1,medium-sized,TRBD1,TRBV13,14,TGTGCCAGCAGTTCTGACAGGGTTAACACTGAAGCTTTCTTT,CASSSDRVNTEAFF
TRBJ1-1,few,TRBD1,TRBV2,14,TGTGCCAGGCGGGACAGGGGATCGAACACTGAAGCTTTCTTT,CARRDRGSNTEAFF
TRBJ2-2,medium-sized,-,TRBV27,16,TGTGCCAGCAGTTTACTTAAAACTAGTTTAACCGGGGAGCTGTTTTTT,CASSLLKTSLTGELFF
TRBJ2-3,medium-sized,TRBD2,TRBV7-2,16,TGTGCCAGCAGCTTACTCACGGGGGGACGCACAGATACGCAGTATTTT,CASSLLTGGRTDTQYF
TRBJ1-2,medium-sized,-,TRBV6-5,13,TGTGCCAGCAGTTTCAACAGGGCCTATGGCTACACCTTC,CASSFNRAYGYTF
TRBJ2-3,-,-,TRBV10-1,16,TGCGCCAGCAGTGACCCGACCGGGGCTTGGACAGATACGCAGTATTTT,CASSDPTGAWTDTQYF
TRBJ1-4,medium-sized,-,TRBV12-3/TRBV12-4,15,TGTGCCAGCATGGACCCGGTTGGATCTAATGAAAAACTGTTTTTT,CASMDPVGSNEKLFF
TRBJ1-2,few,-,TRBV4-1,15,TGCGCCAGCAGCCAAGAGGATGGGGTCTTCTATGGCTACACCTTC,CASSQEDGVFYGYTF
TRBJ2-5,few,TRBD1,TRBV7-2,15,TGTGCCAGCAGCTCTGAGGGGGCGGTGGGGGAGACCCAGTACTTC,CASSSEGAVGETQYF
TRBJ2-1,medium-sized,TRBD2,TRBV12-3/TRBV12-4,13,TGTGCCAGTAGACTAGCGGCTAGTGGGGAGCAGTTCTTC,CASRLAASGEQFF
TRBJ1-1,-,-,TRBV12-3/TRBV12-4,13,TGTGCCAGCAGCCAGTCGCTAGGCCCTAGGGATTTCTTT,CASSQSLGPRDFF
TRBJ2-1,-,-,TRBV5-1,16,TGCGCCAGCAGCTTTGGCAGGGATATCGCATACAATGAGCAGTTCTTC,CASSFGRDIAYNEQFF
TRBJ1-2,medium-sized,-,TRBV19,15,TGTGCCAGTAGTATGGCCCCCCGGGTAGGCTATGGCTACACCTTC,CASSMAPRVGYGYTF
TRBJ1-5,medium-sized,TRBD1,TRBV6-5,14,TGTGCCAGCAGACGGGACAGGGATTTTAGTGCCCAGCATTTT,CASRRDRDFSAQHF
TRBJ2-2,medium-sized,-,TRBV15,14,TGTGCCACCAGCAGAGGGGGTGTACCCGGGGAGCTGTTTTTT,CATSRGGVPGELFF
TRBJ1-3,medium-sized,-,TRBV20-1,15,TGCAGTGCTAGAGAACCCCGGGGGGACGGAAACACCATATATTTT,CSAREPRGDGNTIYF
TRBJ1-6,-,-,TRBV28,21,TGTGCCAGCAGTGTACCGCCAGGGACGGAGGACCCTAACTCCTATAATTCACCCCTCCACTTT,CASSVPPGTEDPNSYNSPLHF
TRBJ2-5,medium-sized,TRBD2,TRBV24-1,15,TGTGCCACCAGTGTTATAGTAGCGGGAGTTGAGACCCAGTACTTC,CATSVIVAGVETQYF
TRBJ1-2,-,-,TRBV4-3,14,TGCGCCAGCAGTCAAGCGGGGGGACGGTATGGCTACACCTTC,CASSQAGGRYGYTF
TRBJ1-5,medium-sized,-,TRBV7-6,14,TGTGCCAGCAGCCCGGCGGGGAGCAATCAGCCCCAGCATTTT,CASSPAGSNQPQHF
TRBJ1-2,medium-sized,TRBD1,TRBV20-1,14,TGCAGTGCCGGCACCGGGACAGGGGGCAATGGCTACACCTTC,CSAGTGTGGNGYTF
TRBJ2-5,medium-sized,TRBD2,TRBV12-3/TRBV12-4,16,TGTGCCAGCAGTTTAAGAGGCGGGGGAGTCCAAGAGACCCAGTACTTC,CASSLRGGGVQETQYF